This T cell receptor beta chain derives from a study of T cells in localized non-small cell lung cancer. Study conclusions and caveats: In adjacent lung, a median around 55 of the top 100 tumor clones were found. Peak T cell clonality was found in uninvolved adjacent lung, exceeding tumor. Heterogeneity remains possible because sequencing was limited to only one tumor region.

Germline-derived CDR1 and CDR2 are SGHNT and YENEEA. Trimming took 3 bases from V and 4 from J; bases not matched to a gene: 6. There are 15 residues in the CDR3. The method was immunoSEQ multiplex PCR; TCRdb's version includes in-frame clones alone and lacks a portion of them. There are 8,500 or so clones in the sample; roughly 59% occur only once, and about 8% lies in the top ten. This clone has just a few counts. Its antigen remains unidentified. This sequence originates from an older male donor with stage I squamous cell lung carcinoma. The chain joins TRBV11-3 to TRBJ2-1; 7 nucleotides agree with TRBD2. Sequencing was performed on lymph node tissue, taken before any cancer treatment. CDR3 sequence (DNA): TGTGCCAGCAGCTTTCTAGCGGTTGGGTACAATGAGCAGTTCTTC. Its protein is CASSFLAVGYNEQFF.